Detailed here is one T cell receptor beta chain. Its cognate antigen is unknown. As to treatment: about 20 received Ad26.COV2.S at low or high dose, single or two shots; 5 received placebo; per-sample allocation not given. Sample collection was performed on day 63 after the first vaccine or placebo injection. Wuhan-strain spike was delivered by a replication-incompetent Ad26 vector. The V end lost 6 bases, the J end lost 5 bases, and 16 bases lay between the germline ends. Germline V gene sequence: CDR1 ENHRY, CDR2 SYGVKD. This CDR3 spans 15 amino acids. Assay: immunoSEQ multiplex PCR; the TCRdb copy retains only in-frame clones and omits some. The data contain 350,000 to 450,000 clones, roughly 91% of them singletons. The sample belongs to a study of Ad26.COV2.S vaccination and SARS-CoV-2 variants. Findings of the study overall: People who got the vaccine or the placebo had similar non-spike TCR breadth.

The chain is built from TRBV10-3 and TRBJ2-2; D may be TRBD2 (5 bases). The sample consisted of peripheral blood, taken in a trial of Ad26.COV2.S vaccine versus placebo. This clonotype originated in a person aged 18-65 years who received the Ad26.COV2.S COVID-19 vaccine or a placebo. In DNA, the CDR3 is TGTGCCATCAGGCCGGGAAGGGATTCTACCGGGGAGCTGTTTTTT. It codes for CAIRPGRDSTGELFF.